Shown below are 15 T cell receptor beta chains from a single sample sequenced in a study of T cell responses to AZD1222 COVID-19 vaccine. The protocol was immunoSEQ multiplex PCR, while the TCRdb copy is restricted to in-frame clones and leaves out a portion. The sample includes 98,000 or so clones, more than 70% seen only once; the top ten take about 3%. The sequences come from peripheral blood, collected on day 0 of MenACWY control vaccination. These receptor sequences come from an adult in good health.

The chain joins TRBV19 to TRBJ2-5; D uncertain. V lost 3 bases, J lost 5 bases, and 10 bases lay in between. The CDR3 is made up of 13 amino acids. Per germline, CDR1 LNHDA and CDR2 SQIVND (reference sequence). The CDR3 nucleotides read TGTGCCAGTAGTATTACCGAGTGGGAGACCCAGTACTTC. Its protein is CASSITEWETQYF.

Here the CDR3 reads CASSLALGATNEKLFF. CDR3 nucleotide sequence: TGTGCCAGCAGCTTAGCGTTGGGGGCAACTAATGAAAAACTGTTTTTT. The genes are TRBV7-9 and TRBJ1-4; tentatively, D is TRBD1 (5 bases). V lost 0 bases and J lost 0, with 8 bases in between. The CDR3 is made up of 16 amino acids. The germline V gene has CDR1 SEHNR and CDR2 FQNEAQ (reference sequence).

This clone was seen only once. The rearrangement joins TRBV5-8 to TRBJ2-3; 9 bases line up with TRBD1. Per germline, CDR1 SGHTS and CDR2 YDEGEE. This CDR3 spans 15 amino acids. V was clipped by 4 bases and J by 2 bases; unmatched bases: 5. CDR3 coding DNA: TGTGCCAGCAGCGGACAGGGGAGGGACACAGATACGCAGTATTTT. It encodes CASSGQGRDTDTQYF.

The CDR3 loop is CSARQGVTGELFF. CDR3 in DNA: TGCAGCGCTCGACAGGGTGTGACCGGGGAGCTGTTTTTT. The chain has TRBV29-1 and TRBJ2-2, with 7 positions matching TRBD1. V was pared by 7 bases and J by 5 bases, with 7 bases of the junction left unmatched. This CDR3 has 13 residues. Looked up from germline, CDR1 is SQVTM and CDR2 is ANQGSEA.

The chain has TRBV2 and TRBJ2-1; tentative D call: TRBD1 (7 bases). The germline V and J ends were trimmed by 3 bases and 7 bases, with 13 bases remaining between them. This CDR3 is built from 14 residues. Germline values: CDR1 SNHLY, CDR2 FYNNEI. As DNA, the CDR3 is TGTGCCAGCAGTGATCGGCAGGGGGGTAATGAGCAGTTCTTC. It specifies CASSDRQGGNEQFF. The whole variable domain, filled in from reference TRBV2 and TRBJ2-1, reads EPEVTQTPSHQVTQMGQEVILRCVPISNHLYFYWYRQILGQKVEFLVSFYNNEISEKSEIFDDQFSVERPDGSNFTLKIRSTKLEDSAMYFCASSDRQGGNEQFFGPGTRLTVL.

CDR3 loop: CASSGQGINEKLFF. DNA of the CDR3: TGTGCCAGCAGTGGACAGGGGATTAATGAAAAACTGTTTTTT. This sequence joins TRBV28 and TRBJ1-4; TRBD1 matches 9 bases. Germline V CDR1 and CDR2: MDHEN, SYDVKM. V dropped 5 bases and J dropped 4; count of bases not matched to a gene: 2. This CDR3 is 14 amino acids long. The full variable domain, its missing parts supplied by reference TRBV28 and TRBJ1-4, is DVKVTQSSRYLVKRTGEKVFLECVQDMDHENMFWYRQDPGLGLRLIYFSYDVKMKEKGDIPEGYSVSREKKERFSLILESASTNQTSMYLCASSGQGINEKLFFGSGTQLSVL.

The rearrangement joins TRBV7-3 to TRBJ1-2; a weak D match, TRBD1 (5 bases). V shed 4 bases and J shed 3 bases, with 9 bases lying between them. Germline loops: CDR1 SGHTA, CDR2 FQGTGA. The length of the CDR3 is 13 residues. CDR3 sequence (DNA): TGTGCCAGCAGCTCCGGGACGGACTATGGCTACACCTTC. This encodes CASSSGTDYGYTF.

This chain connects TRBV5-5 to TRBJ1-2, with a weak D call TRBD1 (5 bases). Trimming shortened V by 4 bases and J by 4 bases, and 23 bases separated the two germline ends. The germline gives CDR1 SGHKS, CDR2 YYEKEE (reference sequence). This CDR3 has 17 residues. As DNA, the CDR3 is TGTGCCAGCAGCCCTCATTTATCGGGGACCGCACTCTATGGCTACACCTTC. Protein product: CASSPHLSGTALYGYTF. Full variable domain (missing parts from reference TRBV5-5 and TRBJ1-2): DAGVTQSPTHLIKTRGQQVTLRCSPISGHKSVSWYQQVLGQGPQFIFQYYEKEERGRGNFPDRFSARQFPNYSSELNVNALLLGDSALYLCASSPHLSGTALYGYTFGSGTRLTVV.

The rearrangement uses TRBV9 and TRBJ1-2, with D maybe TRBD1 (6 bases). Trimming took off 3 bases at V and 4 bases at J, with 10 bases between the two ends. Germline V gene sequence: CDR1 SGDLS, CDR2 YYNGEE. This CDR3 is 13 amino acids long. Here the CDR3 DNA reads TGTGCCAGCAGCGGACAGGTACTCTATGGCTACACCTTC. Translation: CASSGQVLYGYTF.

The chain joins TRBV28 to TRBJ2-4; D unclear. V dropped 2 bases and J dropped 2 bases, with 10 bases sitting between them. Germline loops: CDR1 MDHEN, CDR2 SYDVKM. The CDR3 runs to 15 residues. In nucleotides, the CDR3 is TGTGCCAGCAGTTTAGGCACAGCTACCAAAAACATTCAGTACTTC. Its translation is CASSLGTATKNIQYF. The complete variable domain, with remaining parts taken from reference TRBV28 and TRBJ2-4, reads DVKVTQSSRYLVKRTGEKVFLECVQDMDHENMFWYRQDPGLGLRLIYFSYDVKMKEKGDIPEGYSVSREKKERFSLILESASTNQTSMYLCASSLGTATKNIQYFGAGTRLSVL.

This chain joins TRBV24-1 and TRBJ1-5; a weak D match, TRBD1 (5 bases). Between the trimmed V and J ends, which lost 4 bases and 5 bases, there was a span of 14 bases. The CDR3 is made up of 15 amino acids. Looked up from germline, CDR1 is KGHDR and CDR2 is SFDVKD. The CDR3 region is CATSDVAAGDQPQHF. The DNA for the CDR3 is TGTGCCACCAGTGACGTCGCGGCGGGGGATCAGCCCCAGCATTTT.

The CDR3 protein is CAWSVRSDTQYF. DNA for the CDR3: TGTGCCTGGAGTGTGAGGTCAGATACGCAGTATTTT. The gene calls are TRBV30 and TRBJ2-3, with D unclear. Germline loops: CDR1 GTSNPN, CDR2 SVGIG (reference sequence). CDR3 length equals 12 residues. Trimming left V 0 bases short and J 4 bases short, with 5 bases between.

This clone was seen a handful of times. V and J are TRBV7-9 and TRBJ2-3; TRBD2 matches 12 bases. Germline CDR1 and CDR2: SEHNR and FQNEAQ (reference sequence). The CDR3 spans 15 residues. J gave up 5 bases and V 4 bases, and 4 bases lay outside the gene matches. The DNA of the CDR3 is TGTGCCAGCAGCTCACGACTAGCGGGGGAAGATACGCAGTATTTT. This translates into CASSSRLAGEDTQYF. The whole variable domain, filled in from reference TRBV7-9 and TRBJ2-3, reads DTGVSQNPRHKITKRGQNVTFRCDPISEHNRLYWYRQTLGQGPEFLTYFQNEAQLEKSRLLSDRFSAERPKGSFSTLEIQRTEQGDSAMYLCASSSRLAGEDTQYFGPGTRLTVL.

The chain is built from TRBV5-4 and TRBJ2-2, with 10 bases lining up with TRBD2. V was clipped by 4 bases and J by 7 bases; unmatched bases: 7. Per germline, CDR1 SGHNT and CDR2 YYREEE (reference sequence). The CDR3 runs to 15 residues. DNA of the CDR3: TGTGCCAGCAGCCCCGCTAGCGGGGGCAGCGGGGAGCTGTTTTTT. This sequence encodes CASSPASGGSGELFF.

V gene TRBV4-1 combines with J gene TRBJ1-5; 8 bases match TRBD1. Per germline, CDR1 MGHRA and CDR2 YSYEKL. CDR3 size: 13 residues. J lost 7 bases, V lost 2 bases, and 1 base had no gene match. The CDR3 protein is CASSQNRGQPQHF. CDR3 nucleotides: TGCGCCAGCAGCCAAAACAGGGGGCAGCCCCAGCATTTT.